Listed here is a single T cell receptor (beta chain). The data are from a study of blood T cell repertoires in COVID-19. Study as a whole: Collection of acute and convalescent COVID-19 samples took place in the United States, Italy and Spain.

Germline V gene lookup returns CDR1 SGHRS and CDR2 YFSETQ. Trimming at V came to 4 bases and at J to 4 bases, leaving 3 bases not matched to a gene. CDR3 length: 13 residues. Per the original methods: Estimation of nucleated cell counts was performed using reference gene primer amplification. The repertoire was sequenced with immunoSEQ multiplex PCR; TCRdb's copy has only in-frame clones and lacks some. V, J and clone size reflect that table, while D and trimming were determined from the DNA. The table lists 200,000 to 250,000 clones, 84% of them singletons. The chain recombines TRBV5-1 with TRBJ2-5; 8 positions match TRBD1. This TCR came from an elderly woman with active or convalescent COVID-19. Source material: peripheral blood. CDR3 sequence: CASSRGQGETQYF. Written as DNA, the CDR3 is TGCGCCAGCAGCAGAGGACAGGGAGAGACCCAGTACTTC.